Below, 31 T cell receptor beta chains from the same sample are listed, as sequenced in a study of cytomegalovirus exposure and HLA in healthy donors. This PCR relied on a set of 60 Vbeta primers and 13 Jbeta primers. The method was immunoSEQ multiplex PCR; TCRdb's version includes in-frame clones alone and lacks a portion of them. The data contain roughly 180,000 clones, less than 85% of them seen just once; the ten biggest clones take up about 1.5%. The sample taken for sequencing was PBMCs. The source of these receptors is a male donor in good health and CMV-seronegative.

The chain joins TRBV4-3 to TRBJ1-1, with 9 bases fitting TRBD1. This CDR3 region has 15 residues. J was trimmed by 0 bases and V by 4 bases; bases with no gene match: 3. From germline, CDR1 is LGHNA and CDR2 YSLEER. Written as DNA, the CDR3 is TGCGCCAGCAGCCGCGGGACAGGGATGAACACTGAAGCTTTCTTT. It codes for CASSRGTGMNTEAFF.

The V gene is TRBV6-1, the J gene TRBJ1-5; D is possibly TRBD1 (5 bases). Trimming pared 5 bases from V and 1 base from J, leaving 12 bases between. The CDR3 totals 15 residues. The germline CDR1 and CDR2 sequences are MNHNS and SASEGT. CDR3 nucleotide sequence: TGTGCCAGCAGTCGGCGACAGCAGAGCAATCAGCCCCAGCATTTT. It encodes CASSRRQQSNQPQHF.

The genes are TRBV10-3 and TRBJ1-1; D remains unclear. This CDR3 region has 15 residues. CDR1 ENHRY and CDR2 SYGVKD come from the germline V gene. V lost 2 bases to trimming and J lost 0 bases, with 10 bases between them. CDR3 region: CAISEATLMNTEAFF. CDR3 DNA sequence: TGTGCCATCAGTGAGGCGACTCTCATGAACACTGAAGCTTTCTTT.

Concerning this clone: One junction end disagrees with the germline gene, perhaps due to a read error. The rearrangement uses TRBV7-9 and TRBJ2-4; TRBD1 agrees at 7 bases. The germline gives CDR1 SEHNR, CDR2 FQNEAQ (reference sequence). The CDR3 sequence is 12 residues long. The CDR3 sequence is CSSSVDRFLQYF. CDR3 in DNA: TGTTCCAGCAGCGTGGACAGGTTTCTTCAGTACTTC.

The chain is built from TRBV5-4 and TRBJ1-2; D may be TRBD1 (6 bases). CDR3 length equals 17 residues. CDR1 SGHNT and CDR2 YYREEE come from the germline V gene (reference sequence). V was cut by 0 bases and J by 4 bases, with 19 bases left in between. The CDR3 sequence is CASSLDGRGRTFYGYTF. The CDR3 region has the DNA TGTGCCAGCAGCTTGGATGGGCGGGGGCGAACTTTCTATGGCTACACCTTC.

The chain links TRBV29-1 to TRBJ2-1, with 9 bases that match TRBD2. Per germline, CDR1 SQVTM and CDR2 ANQGSEA. Trimming took 1 base from V and 8 from J; bases not matched to a gene: 3. The CDR3 length is 13 residues. CDR3 sequence: CSVEGSGSYEQFF. The CDR3 coding sequence is TGCAGCGTTGAAGGTAGCGGGAGCTATGAGCAGTTCTTC.

This chain joins TRBV4-2 and TRBJ2-7; maybe TRBD2 (7 bases). This CDR3 comprises 16 residues. The V end lost 2 bases, the J end lost 0 bases, and 14 bases lay between the germline ends. CDR1 is LGHNA, CDR2 YNFKEQ, per germline. The CDR3 reads CASSQPGEGSSYEQYF. The CDR3 DNA reads TGTGCCAGCAGCCAACCAGGGGAGGGTAGCTCCTACGAGCAGTACTTC.

Details on this clone: The sample has other DNA sequences that encode this CDR3 too. The V and J genes are TRBV7-3 and TRBJ2-5; 11 nucleotides match TRBD2. With V trimmed by 4 bases and J by 4 bases, 2 bases remained unmatched. CDR3 length: 14 amino acids. Looked up from germline, CDR1 is SGHTA and CDR2 is FQGTGA. CDR3 DNA: TGTGCCAGCAGCTCCGGACTAGCGGGAGAGACCCAGTACTTC. Its translation: CASSSGLAGETQYF. Combining the CDR3 with reference TRBV7-3 and TRBJ2-5 gives the whole variable domain GAGVSQTPSNKVTEKGKYVELRCDPISGHTALYWYRQSLGQGPEFLIYFQGTGAADDSGLPNDRFFAVRPEGSVSTLKIQRTERGDSAVYLCASSSGLAGETQYFGPGTRLLVL.

The rearrangement links TRBV7-3 to TRBJ2-1, with 11 bases matching TRBD2. V was clipped by 7 bases and J by 3 bases; unmatched bases: 5. This CDR3 comprises 15 residues. In germline, CDR1 is SGHTA, CDR2 FQGTGA. CDR3 residues: CASTPTSGNYNEQFF. The DNA of the CDR3 is TGTGCCAGCACCCCGACTAGCGGGAACTACAATGAGCAGTTCTTC.

This rearrangement joins TRBV19 to TRBJ1-2, with 7 bases lining up with TRBD1. CDR3 length: 16 amino acids. From germline, CDR1 is LNHDA and CDR2 SQIVND (reference sequence). The junction had 10 bases not matched to a gene; V was cut back by 6 bases and J by 0 bases. CDR3 DNA sequence: TGTGCCAGTAGCCATAAGACAGGGCCTGCTAACTATGGCTACACCTTC. It is translated as CASSHKTGPANYGYTF.

This chain connects TRBV11-3 to TRBJ2-1; D is possibly TRBD1 (5 bases). Trimming took 5 bases from V and 5 from J, leaving 13 bases between them. From germline, CDR1 is SGHNT and CDR2 YENEEA. The CDR3 contains 14 residues. CDR3 coding DNA: TGTGCCAGCAGCCATAATCCAGGGAACAATGAGCAGTTCTTC. Protein sequence: CASSHNPGNNEQFF.

In this sample, this clone turned up once. This sequence joins TRBV6-8 and TRBJ2-1; 7 bases are a match to TRBD1. Germline V CDR1 and CDR2: MNHGY, SAAAGT. The V segment lost 6 bases and the J segment 0 bases; nucleotides outside the gene matches: 8. This CDR3 contains 16 residues. Written as DNA, the CDR3 is TGTGCCAGCAGCTTGGGACAGACAAGCTCCTACAATGAGCAGTTCTTC. It is translated as CASSLGQTSSYNEQFF.

This clone was recorded once. V and J are TRBV7-3 and TRBJ2-3; tentatively, D is TRBD2 (6 bases). CDR3 length: 14 amino acids. Trimming removed 3 bases at V and 0 bases at J, with 7 bases between. The V gene's germline CDR1 is SGHTA and CDR2 FQGTGA. The DNA of the CDR3 is TGTGCCAGCAGCTTTGGGACTAGCACAGATACGCAGTATTTT. Protein product: CASSFGTSTDTQYF.

CDR3 nucleotide sequence: TGCGCCAGCAGCCTAGGGACAGGGGTCATGAACACTGAAGCTTTCTTT. This translates into CASSLGTGVMNTEAFF. V usage is TRBV4-1 and J usage is TRBJ1-1; 10 bases map to TRBD1. The germline CDR1 and CDR2 sequences are MGHRA and YSYEKL. J lost 0 bases, V lost 4 bases, and 5 bases had no gene match. The CDR3 spans 16 residues.

This chain joins TRBV21-1 and TRBJ2-1; no DNA check was done on the table's D call, TRBD1. TRBV21-1 is reported as a pseudogene. The CDR3 is made up of 13 amino acids. CDR3: CASGQGLCNEQFF. Here the CDR3 DNA reads TGTGCCAGCGGACAGGGACTTTGCAATGAGCAGTTCTTC.

V is TRBV9 and J is TRBJ2-1; TRBD2 might be the D (6 bases). Germline V gene lookup returns CDR1 SGDLS and CDR2 YYNGEE. This CDR3 comprises 14 residues. The ends were cut back, 0 bases at V and 10 bases at J, with 14 bases in the middle. The CDR3 DNA reads as TGTGCCAGCAGCGTAGGGACTACCCACGGCGAGCAGTTCTTC. Translation: CASSVGTTHGEQFF.

V and J are TRBV5-8 and TRBJ2-4, with 7 bases identical to TRBD1. V shed 5 bases and J 6 bases; nucleotides not matched to a gene: 8. CDR1 SGHTS and CDR2 YDEGEE come from the germline V gene. The CDR3 covers 14 residues. As DNA, the CDR3 is TGTGCCAGCAGACAGACAGGGAGAGGAAACATTCAGTACTTC. It encodes CASRQTGRGNIQYF.

The chain employs TRBV6-1 and TRBJ1-4; D uncertain. The CDR3 covers 15 residues. The V gene's germline CDR1 is MNHNS and CDR2 SASEGT. Trimming pared 8 bases from V and 0 bases from J, leaving 13 bases between. This CDR3 reads CASSVFVATNEKLFF. CDR3 coding DNA: TGTGCCAGCTCAGTTTTCGTCGCAACTAATGAAAAACTGTTTTTT.

The chain joins TRBV9 to TRBJ1-5; D remains ambiguous. V was trimmed by 0 bases and J by 6 bases, leaving 13 bases between them. Germline CDR1 SGDLS, CDR2 YYNGEE. The CDR3 consists of 15 residues. The CDR3 DNA reads as TGTGCCAGCAGCGTAGATCCAGGTGGCACTCAGCCCCAGCATTTT. Its translation: CASSVDPGGTQPQHF.

The chain recombines TRBV6-4 with TRBJ2-1; D perhaps matches TRBD1 (6 bases). There are 16 residues in the CDR3. Per the germline V gene, CDR1 is MRHNA and CDR2 is SNTAGT. Trimming removed 2 bases at V and 6 bases at J, with 17 bases between. The CDR3 sequence is CASSDTYRAGSNEQFF. The CDR3 coding sequence is TGTGCCAGCAGTGACACCTACAGGGCCGGTAGCAATGAGCAGTTCTTC.

This clone was seen a few times. V usage is TRBV5-1 and J usage is TRBJ2-7, with 7 positions matching TRBD1. The CDR3 has 14 amino acids. CDR1 SGHRS and CDR2 YFSETQ come from the germline V gene. V was pared by 3 bases and J by 2 bases, with 5 bases of the junction left unmatched. The CDR3 is CASSWDSFTYEQYF. CDR3 sequence (DNA): TGCGCCAGCAGCTGGGACAGCTTTACCTACGAGCAGTACTTC.

Turning to this clone: Sequence at one end of the junction differs from germline and may be a read error. This rearrangement joins TRBV7-9 to TRBJ2-3; no firm D call. Germline values: CDR1 SEHNR, CDR2 FQNEAQ (reference sequence). This CDR3 has 13 residues. This CDR3 reads CSSSVLGTDTQYF. CDR3 in DNA: TGTTCCAGCTCAGTCCTAGGCACAGATACGCAGTATTTT. The complete variable domain, with remaining parts taken from reference TRBV7-9 and TRBJ2-3, reads DTGVSQNPRHKITKRGQNVTFRCDPISEHNRLYWYRQTLGQGPEFLTYFQNEAQLEKSRLLSDRFSAERPKGSFSTLEIQRTEQGDSAMYLCSSSVLGTDTQYFGPGTRLTVL.

This chain connects TRBV19 to TRBJ2-6, with 7 bases matching TRBD1. Germline V gives CDR1 LNHDA, CDR2 SQIVND (reference sequence). Trimming at V came to 3 bases and at J to 1 base, leaving 9 bases not matched to a gene. The CDR3 loop spans 18 amino acids. The CDR3 region has the DNA TGTGCCAGTAGTATGACAGGGCCCCCTTGGTCTGGGGCCAACGTCCTGACTTTC. Its translation is CASSMTGPPWSGANVLTF.

CDR3 sequence: CASSLAAGTQETQYF. DNA of the CDR3: TGTGCCAGCAGCTTAGCCGCCGGGACACAAGAGACCCAGTACTTC. V usage is TRBV11-2 and J usage is TRBJ2-5; TRBD1 is a possible D gene (6 bases). V was clipped by 1 base and J by 2 bases, with 11 bases between them. This CDR3 has 15 residues. Germline V lookup: CDR1 SGHAT, CDR2 FQNNGV.

This sequence joins TRBV20-1 and TRBJ2-1; no definite D call. This CDR3 region has 11 residues. Trimming shortened V by 3 bases and J by 8 bases, and 8 bases separated the two germline ends. Germline-derived CDR1 and CDR2 are DFQATT and SNEGSKA (reference sequence). The CDR3 loop is CSARKSDEQFF. The CDR3, as DNA: TGCAGTGCTAGGAAGTCGGATGAGCAGTTCTTC.

The chain employs TRBV18 and TRBJ1-5; tentatively, D is TRBD1 (5 bases). The CDR3 is 13 residues long. Germline CDR1 is KGHSH and CDR2 is LQKENI. With 6 bases removed from V and 0 bases from J, the gap between germline ends came to 6 bases. The CDR3 DNA reads as TGTGCCAGCTCTGACAGTAGCAATCAGCCCCAGCATTTT. Translation gives CASSDSSNQPQHF.

The chain couples TRBV4-2 to TRBJ2-2; D is perhaps TRBD2 (7 bases). This CDR3 contains 16 residues. V was pared by 5 bases and J by 5 bases, with 18 bases between. Germline values: CDR1 LGHNA, CDR2 YNFKEQ. Written as DNA, the CDR3 is TGTGCCAGCAGCAAGGGGGGGGAGGGCCCTACCGGGGAGCTGTTTTTT. It specifies CASSKGGEGPTGELFF.

V and J are TRBV5-1 and TRBJ1-1; possibly TRBD1 for D (6 bases). Germline V CDR1 and CDR2: SGHRS, YFSETQ. The CDR3 is 15 residues long. V dropped 3 bases and J dropped 0 bases, with 12 bases sitting between them. The CDR3 nucleotides read TGCGCCAGCAGCTCGGAGACAGGACTGAACACTGAAGCTTTCTTT. Residues: CASSSETGLNTEAFF.

This clone appeared a single time. The chain is built from TRBV5-4 and TRBJ2-7, with D possibly TRBD2 on 6 matching bases. CDR3 length: 16 residues. V lost 0 bases, J lost 6 bases, and 19 bases lay in between. Germline CDR1 reads SGHNT; CDR2 reads YYREEE (reference sequence). The CDR3 is CASSLEGRGLLAEQYF. CDR3 DNA: TGTGCCAGCAGCTTGGAAGGGCGGGGCCTCCTCGCCGAGCAGTACTTC.

The chain carries TRBV29-1 and TRBJ1-2; D perhaps matches TRBD1 (5 bases). The ends were cut back, 7 bases at V and 2 bases at J, with 11 bases in the middle. This CDR3 is 12 amino acids long. Per the germline V gene, CDR1 is SQVTM and CDR2 is ANQGSEA. CDR3 DNA sequence: TGCAGCGCCCAGGGAACGAACTATGGCTACACCTTC. It specifies CSAQGTNYGYTF.

The rearrangement links TRBV13 to TRBJ1-5, with 9 positions matching TRBD1. This CDR3 comprises 15 residues. J gave up 4 bases and V 2 bases, and 3 bases lay outside the gene matches. CDR1 is PRHDT and CDR2 is FYEKMQ in the germline V gene (reference sequence). The CDR3 sequence is CASSLRQGDNQPQHF. The CDR3 DNA reads TGTGCCAGCAGCTTACGACAGGGGGATAATCAGCCCCAGCATTTT.